This T cell receptor (beta chain) was captured by sequencing in a study of blood T cell repertoires in COVID-19. Across the study: Donors in the United States, Italy and Spain gave samples during acute or convalescent COVID-19.

V lost 8 bases and J 3 bases, leaving 14 bases between the germline ends. This CDR3 contains 13 residues. Germline V gene lookup returns CDR1 MDHEN and CDR2 SYDVKM. Original handling: Amplification from reference gene primers served as the basis for estimated nucleated cell counts. Measured with immunoSEQ multiplex PCR; TCRdb has only the in-frame clones, and not every one. V and J calls and clone size are given by that table; D and trimming were obtained from the DNA. This sample yields roughly 100,000 clones, of which about nine tenths are seen a single time; around 5% belongs to the top ten. V usage is TRBV28 and J usage is TRBJ2-7; possible D gene TRBD2, 7 bases. Source material: peripheral blood. The clonotype was recovered from a woman between 45 and 60 years old with COVID-19, enrolled during active disease. The CDR3 nucleotides are TGTGCCAGCGGACTCGGGGGGCTCTACGAGCAGTACTTC. The encoded protein is CASGLGGLYEQYF. The complete variable domain, with remaining parts taken from reference TRBV28 and TRBJ2-7, reads DVKVTQSSRYLVKRTGEKVFLECVQDMDHENMFWYRQDPGLGLRLIYFSYDVKMKEKGDIPEGYSVSREKKERFSLILESASTNQTSMYLCASGLGGLYEQYFGPGTRLTVT.